The T cell receptor beta chain under discussion was sequenced for a study of CD8+ T cells in alopecia areata. Study-level information: The drug, tofacitinib, lasted 6 to 18 months, followed by 6 months off drug.

Extracted from the samples, RNA was reverse transcribed into cDNA to serve as the sequencing template. Only in-frame clones appear in the TCRdb table, and some are missing; sequencing was by immunoSEQ multiplex PCR. The sample holds about 130,000 clones, roughly 61% seen once. Alopecia areata patients had lesional scalp punch biopsies and peripheral blood taken from them. Trimming took off 5 bases at V and 3 bases at J, with 4 bases between the two ends. There are 11 residues in the CDR3. Germline CDR1 reads SEHNR; CDR2 reads FQNEAQ (reference sequence). The specimen was CD4+ T cells sorted from blood, collected at week 0. The chain links TRBV7-9 to TRBJ2-5, with D hard to call. This TCR was recovered from a human donor with alopecia areata. The CDR3 coding sequence is TGTGCCAGCAGCCCCAAAGAGACCCAGTACTTC. It is translated as CASSPKETQYF.